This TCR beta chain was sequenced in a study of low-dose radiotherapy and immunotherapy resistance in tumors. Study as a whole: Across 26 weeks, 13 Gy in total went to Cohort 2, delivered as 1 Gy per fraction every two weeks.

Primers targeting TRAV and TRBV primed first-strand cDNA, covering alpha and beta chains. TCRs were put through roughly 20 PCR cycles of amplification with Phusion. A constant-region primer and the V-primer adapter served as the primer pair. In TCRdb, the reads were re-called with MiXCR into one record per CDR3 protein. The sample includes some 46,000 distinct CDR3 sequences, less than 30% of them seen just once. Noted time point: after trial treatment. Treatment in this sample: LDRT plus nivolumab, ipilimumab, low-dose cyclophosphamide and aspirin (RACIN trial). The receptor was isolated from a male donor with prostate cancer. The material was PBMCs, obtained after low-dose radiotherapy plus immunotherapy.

The CDR3 DNA follows: TGCAGTGCTAGAGATCTAGACAGGGGAAGCCAGCCCCAGCATTTT. As protein: CSARDLDRGSQPQHF. J is TRBJ1-5 and V is TRBV20-1; 8 bases align to TRBD1. V lost 0 bases and J lost 7; bases outside the gene matches: 8. The CDR3 sequence is 15 residues long. The germline gives CDR1 DFQATT, CDR2 SNEGSKA (reference sequence).